A selection of T cell receptor beta chains follows, all from one sample in a study of cytomegalovirus exposure and HLA in healthy donors. The method was immunoSEQ multiplex PCR; TCRdb's version includes in-frame clones alone and lacks a portion of them. The data contain about 160,000 clones, less than 85% of them singletons. Material: PBMCs. The source of these receptors is a man aged 35-49 years in good health and CMV-seronegative. Both conserved end residues are part of each CDR3. The D gene is left open where the match is weak. Size tells how often a clone was seen (once, few, many) or the class of an expanded clone, and some rows leave it out.

v_gene	d_gene	j_gene	abundance	CDR3nt	CDR3aa
TRBV25-1	.	TRBJ1-6	.	TGTGCCAGCAGTGACCAACGGGGGTTCGGGGAGGCACCCCTCCACTTT	CASSDQRGFGEAPLHF
TRBV28	TRBD2	TRBJ2-1	.	TGTGCCAGCACCACGAGCGGGGACGAAAATGAGCAGTTCTTC	CASTTSGDENEQFF
TRBV19	TRBD2	TRBJ2-3	.	TGTGCCAGTAGGGGTAGCGGGGGCCAAGGTACGCAGTATTTT	CASRGSGGQGTQYF
TRBV6-1	.	TRBJ2-2	once	TGTGCCAGCAGTGTTCGAGGGCAATACACCGGGGAGCTGTTTTTT	CASSVRGQYTGELFF
TRBV30	.	TRBJ1-5	.	TGTGCCTGGAGTGCGGTGGGGGCATCGGGCAATCAGCCCCAGCATTTT	CAWSAVGASGNQPQHF
TRBV7-9	.	TRBJ2-7	.	TGTGCCAGCAGCCTAGGGGGGGAGTCTTTGGGGTACGAGCAGTACTTC	CASSLGGESLGYEQYF
TRBV5-4	.	TRBJ2-7	.	TGTGCCAGCAGCCAAAGACAGGACTACGAGCAGTACTTC	CASSQRQDYEQYF
TRBV30	.	TRBJ2-7	.	TGTGCCTGGGGGGAGACACCCGGGTACGAGCAGTACTTC	CAWGETPGYEQYF
TRBV30	.	TRBJ2-1	.	TGTGCCTGGAGCCCCCCCCCGTTTAATGAGCAGTTCTTC	CAWSPPPFNEQFF
TRBV2	.	TRBJ2-7	.	TGTGCCAGCAGTGAGGTACTTAGGACGGGAGAGCAGTACTTC	CASSEVLRTGEQYF
TRBV29-1	.	TRBJ1-2	.	TGCAGCGACCGGACAGACTATGGCTACACCTTC	CSDRTDYGYTF
TRBV2	TRBD1	TRBJ1-1	few	TGTGCCAGCAGTGGTAGCCAGGGACAGGGGGCTTTAACTGAAGCTTTCTTT	CASSGSQGQGALTEAFF
TRBV11-2	.	TRBJ1-2	.	TGTGCCAGCAGCTTGGACAGACGTGCCCTCTATGGCTACACCTTC	CASSLDRRALYGYTF
TRBV4-3	.	TRBJ1-2	few	TGCGCCAGCAGCCAAGAAGGGGTTACAGGGAACGATGGCTACACCTTC	CASSQEGVTGNDGYTF
TRBV19	.	TRBJ1-5	.	TGTGCCAGTAGTAGACACAACGGCCGCAATCAGCCCCAGCATTTT	CASSRHNGRNQPQHF
TRBV19	.	TRBJ2-2	.	TGTGCCAGTAGCCGGGGAGGGGGTGCTAACACCGGGGAGCTGTTTTTT	CASSRGGGANTGELFF
TRBV2	.	TRBJ1-2	.	TGTGCCAGCACAGGGTCCCGCTATGGCTACACCTTC	CASTGSRYGYTF
TRBV4-2	.	TRBJ1-2	.	TGTGCCAGCAGCCAAGATCAGCCGGTGGAGGGTCCGGGCTACACCTTC	CASSQDQPVEGPGYTF
TRBV10-2	.	TRBJ1-2	.	TGCGCCAGCAGTGATAGTACAGGGAACTATGGCTACACCTTC	CASSDSTGNYGYTF
TRBV6-5	.	TRBJ1-2	.	TGTGCCAGCAGTTACTCGGCCACCCGAAACTATGGCTACACCTTC	CASSYSATRNYGYTF
TRBV6-5	TRBD1	TRBJ2-1	.	TGTGCCAGCAGTCTTGACAGGGTCAATGAGCAGTTCTTC	CASSLDRVNEQFF
TRBV6-4	TRBD2	TRBJ2-7	.	TGTGCCAGCAGTGACCCCAGCGGGGGCAGCTCCTACGAGCAGTACTTC	CASSDPSGGSSYEQYF
TRBV10-3	TRBD1	TRBJ2-7	.	TGTGCCAGCAGTAGACGATCCGGGACAGGGCCTGACGAGCAGTACTTC	CASSRRSGTGPDEQYF
TRBV5-1	TRBD1	TRBJ1-2	.	TGCGCCAGCAGCTTGGATTTCGGGACAGGGAAATTTGGCTACACCTTC	CASSLDFGTGKFGYTF
TRBV18	.	TRBJ2-7	.	TGTGCCAGCTCACCACCCCATACAACCTACGAGCAGTACTTC	CASSPPHTTYEQYF
TRBV9	.	TRBJ2-1	.	TGTGCCAGCAGCGCGAGACAGTTCAACAATGAGCAGTTCTTC	CASSARQFNNEQFF
TRBV7-3	TRBD2	TRBJ2-1	.	TGTGCCAGCAGCACACACGGGGGGAGCTCCTACAATGAGCAGTTCTTC	CASSTHGGSSYNEQFF
TRBV4-3	.	TRBJ2-7	.	TGCGCCAGCAGCCAAGACCCGGAGGCCTCCTACGAGCAGTACTTC	CASSQDPEASYEQYF
TRBV5-8	TRBD1	TRBJ2-2	.	TGTGCCAGCAGGAAGACAGGGGATATCGGGGAGCTGTTTTTT	CASRKTGDIGELFF
TRBV5-1	.	TRBJ2-5	once	TGCGCCAGCAGCTTGCCAGGGACATACGGGCAGTACTTC	CASSLPGTYGQYF
TRBV11-2	TRBD1	TRBJ2-1	.	TGTGCCAGCAGCCCGGACAGGTCCGGTGAGCAGTTCTTC	CASSPDRSGEQFF
TRBV27	.	TRBJ1-2	.	TGTGCCAGCAGTTTGTCGGGGAGCTATGGCTACACCTTC	CASSLSGSYGYTF
TRBV7-2	TRBD1	TRBJ2-7	.	TGTGCCAGCAGCCGCGACAGGGGGCCCGAGCAGTACTTC	CASSRDRGPEQYF
TRBV6-5	.	TRBJ2-7	.	TGTGCCAGCAGTTCCCCCGGAGGGGACTACGAGCAGTACTTC	CASSSPGGDYEQYF
TRBV7-9	.	TRBJ2-7	.	TGTGCCAGCAGCTCTACCTACGAGCAGTACTTC	CASSSTYEQYF
TRBV7-9	TRBD2	TRBJ2-1	.	TGTGCCAGCAACGCGGGGGGACCCCGGTGGGGTGAGCAGTTCTTC	CASNAGGPRWGEQFF
TRBV6-5	TRBD1	TRBJ2-7	.	TGTGCCAGCGGCCTCCGGGACAGCAATAGCGAGCAGTACTTC	CASGLRDSNSEQYF
TRBV11-2	TRBD1	TRBJ2-3	.	TGTGCCAGCAGCCCGGGACAGGGGAAGAGAGAAGATACGCAGTATTTT	CASSPGQGKREDTQYF
TRBV5-1	.	TRBJ1-6	.	TGCGCCAGCAGCTTAGGGCAGGGCTTATCACCCCTCCACTTT	CASSLGQGLSPLHF
TRBV9	TRBD1	TRBJ2-2	.	TGTGCCAGCAGCGTAGAGCAAGGGGGCGCGAACACCGGGGAGCTGTTTTTT	CASSVEQGGANTGELFF
TRBV5-4	TRBD1	TRBJ1-3	.	TGTGCCAGCAGTCGCGACAGGGGAGGCTCTGGAAACACCATATATTTT	CASSRDRGGSGNTIYF
TRBV29-1	.	TRBJ1-2	.	TGCAGCGTTAATCAGGGCAACTATGGCTACACCTTC	CSVNQGNYGYTF
TRBV7-2	.	TRBJ1-5	.	TGTGCCAGCAGCTTAGCGGGGCCCGGCAATCAGCCCCAGCATTTT	CASSLAGPGNQPQHF